The T cell receptor (beta chain) under discussion was sequenced for a study of T cell responses to AZD1222 COVID-19 vaccine. The study, taken as a whole, reports: Two doses of AZD1222 preceded a rise in Spike-specific TCR breadth and depth. Regions left unmutated in variants are reportedly the target of nearly half of spike-specific TCRs. Repertoires were sampled only after the peak T cell response.

Details on this clone: No antigen is known for it.

Clones were read by immunoSEQ multiplex PCR, and TCRdb kept only the in-frame ones, dropping some. This table has 89,000 or so clones, more than 85% appearing once. The source is an adult who received the AZD1222 COVID-19 vaccine. Source: peripheral blood, taken 28 days after the second AZD1222 dose.

The CDR3 DNA is TGTGCCAGTAGTCCCCCAGGATACCAAGAGACCCAGTACTTC. This codes for CASSPPGYQETQYF. The chain is built from TRBV19 and TRBJ2-5, with no clear D. The CDR3 loop spans 14 amino acids. Trimming pared 5 bases from V and 0 bases from J, leaving 10 bases between. CDR1 and CDR2 from the germline V gene are LNHDA and SQIVND (reference sequence).